A few counts support the clone carrying this T cell receptor beta chain. This entry comes from a study of blood T cell repertoires in COVID-19. The wider study: T cells, B-cell-depleted T cells, or PBMCs provided the cDNA or gDNA that served as material.

Authors' analysis steps: Estimation of nucleated cell counts was performed using reference gene primer amplification. Using immunoSEQ multiplex PCR, the repertoire was profiled, and TCRdb retains in-frame clones only, with some absent. V, J and clone size are those of that table, while D and trimming were read from the DNA. The sample has about 400,000 clones, approximately 87% seen once. Germline trimming cut 6 bases from V and 7 bases from J; bases unmatched to any gene: 11. Germline loops: CDR1 SGHTA, CDR2 FQGNSA. The CDR3 is made up of 16 amino acids. The source is a woman younger than 45 with acute COVID-19. Sequencing used PBMCs or T cells enriched from blood (not recorded which). This chain uses TRBV7-2 with TRBJ1-6, with 8 positions matching TRBD1. The chain's CDR3 is CASSLQGVGTNSPLHF. The CDR3 DNA is TGTGCCAGCAGTCTACAGGGGGTGGGGACCAATTCACCCCTCCACTTT. Filled out from reference TRBV7-2 and TRBJ1-6, the complete variable domain reads GAGVSQSPSNKVTEKGKDVELRCDPISGHTALYWYRQSLGQGLEFLIYFQGNSAPDKSGLPSDRFSAERTGGSVSTLTIQRTQQEDSAVYLCASSLQGVGTNSPLHFGNGTRLTVT.